This entry concerns a single T cell receptor (beta chain). What it binds is unknown. The data derive from a study of shared clonotypes between healthy human individuals. Points from the study as a whole: Only blood was sampled, and tissue TCR repertoires likely differ from blood ones.

Authors' data handling: ImmunoSEQ gave junction-only sequences without quality scores, so filtering differed. Sequencing used immunoSEQ multiplex PCR; TCRdb keeps in-frame clones, though not all of them. For V, J and clone size, that table is used; D and trimming come from the DNA. Of some 1.5 million clones listed, about 96% are singletons. CDR3 length: 15 residues. Germline V gene lookup returns CDR1 LNHNV and CDR2 YYDKDF (reference sequence). After removal of 4 bases from V and 2 bases from J, the junction contained 5 bases not matched to a gene. Donors were healthy HIV-negative adults without recently reported acute infections or vaccinations. CD4+ cells underwent separation, giving CD45RA+ naive and CD45RA-negative memory subsets.

The TCR sequence derives from a young man in good health. V is TRBV15 and J is TRBJ1-5; TRBD1 agrees at 7 bases. The sample comprised naive CD4+ T cells sorted from blood. This sample's subset: CD45RA+ positively selected. CDR3 protein: CATSTYRGRNQPQHF. CDR3 in DNA: TGTGCCACCAGCACTTACAGGGGTCGCAATCAGCCCCAGCATTTT.